This passage covers 16 T cell receptor beta chains from one sample sequenced in a study of blood T cell repertoires in COVID-19. Assay used: immunoSEQ multiplex PCR; TCRdb lists only in-frame clones, some missing. The sample has nearly 80,000 clones, 80% to 95% seen once. The sample was peripheral blood. These receptors came from a woman of 80 years or more with acute or convalescent COVID-19.

In this sample, this clone turned up a few times. The chain is built from TRBV19 and TRBJ1-5, with TRBD1 matching 8 bases. Trimming took 6 bases from V and 4 from J; bases not matched to a gene: 8. The CDR3 extends over 15 amino acids. Germline lookup yields CDR1 LNHDA and CDR2 SQIVND (reference sequence). In DNA form, the CDR3 reads TGTGCCAGTAGCTCCCAGAGACAGGGGAATCAGCCCCAGCATTTT. Its protein product is CASSSQRQGNQPQHF.

The CDR3 loop is CASRSSGSGTDTQYF. In DNA, the CDR3 is TGTGCCAGCCGATCTAGCGGGAGTGGCACAGATACGCAGTATTTT. The rearrangement uses TRBV28 and TRBJ2-3, with 10 bases matching TRBD2. Germline V gives CDR1 MDHEN, CDR2 SYDVKM. The CDR3 totals 15 residues. After removal of 8 bases from V and 1 base from J, the junction contained 6 bases not matched to a gene. Complete variable domain (other parts from reference TRBV28 and TRBJ2-3): DVKVTQSSRYLVKRTGEKVFLECVQDMDHENMFWYRQDPGLGLRLIYFSYDVKMKEKGDIPEGYSVSREKKERFSLILESASTNQTSMYLCASRSSGSGTDTQYFGPGTRLTVL.

This chain links TRBV5-1 with TRBJ2-5; 10 bases match TRBD2. The CDR3 runs 17 residues. The junction had 7 bases not matched to a gene; V was cut back by 0 bases and J by 2 bases. The germline gives CDR1 SGHRS, CDR2 YFSETQ. CDR3 sequence (DNA): TGCGCCAGCAGCTTGGGTGGAGCGGGAGGGACTCAAGAGACCCAGTACTTC. Translation gives CASSLGGAGGTQETQYF.

The chain couples TRBV4-3 to TRBJ2-1; TRBD2 matches at 8 bases. The germline V gene encodes CDR1 LGHNA and CDR2 YSLEER. V shed 0 bases, J shed 5 bases, and the junction held 9 bases outside the gene matches. The length of the CDR3 is 17 residues. CDR3 in amino acids: CASSQDAGGRGDNEQFF. The CDR3 coding sequence is TGCGCCAGCAGCCAAGATGCAGGTGGGCGGGGGGACAATGAGCAGTTCTTC.

The V call is TRBV12-3 or TRBV12-4, the J call TRBJ1-1; D unresolved. The CDR3 is 11 amino acids. With 6 bases removed from V and 1 base from J, the gap between germline ends came to 3 bases. CDR3 nucleotides: TGTGCCAGCAGCAGGAACACTGAAGCTTTCTTT. It translates to CASSRNTEAFF.

The genes are TRBV3-1 (or the pseudogene TRBV3-2) and TRBJ1-2; TRBD1 might be the D (6 bases). The germline V gene has CDR1 LGHDT and CDR2 YNNKEL (reference sequence). The CDR3 has 14 amino acids. The V end was cut by 4 bases, the J end by 5 bases, with 14 bases between. The CDR3: CASSLSDSGYGYTF. CDR3 bases: TGTGCCAGCAGCCTTTCGGACAGTGGATATGGCTACACCTTC.

The chain joins TRBV7-2 to TRBJ1-5; D not certain. This CDR3 has 16 amino acids. CDR1 and CDR2 from the germline V gene are SGHTA and FQGNSA. Between the trimmed V and J ends, which lost 1 base and 1 base, there was a span of 11 bases. The CDR3 is CASSLEGGGSNQPQHF. CDR3 nucleotides: TGTGCCAGCAGCTTAGAGGGTGGAGGGAGCAATCAGCCCCAGCATTTT.

The V call is TRBV9, the J call TRBJ1-5; 8 bases agree with TRBD1. CDR1 SGDLS and CDR2 YYNGEE come from the germline V gene. J was trimmed by 11 bases and V by 4 bases; bases with no gene match: 11. The CDR3 length is 14 residues. The chain's CDR3 is CASSQTGDPQSQHF. CDR3 DNA: TGTGCCAGCAGCCAGACAGGGGACCCGCAGTCCCAGCATTTT.

This chain uses TRBV6-6 with TRBJ2-7; 11 bases line up with TRBD1. The CDR3 is made up of 15 amino acids. V dropped 5 bases and J dropped 4; count of bases not matched to a gene: 7. Germline assignment: CDR1 MNHNY and CDR2 SVGAGI (reference sequence). The CDR3 spells CASSPTGTGGYEQYF. The CDR3, as DNA: TGTGCCAGCAGTCCTACCGGGACAGGGGGATACGAGCAGTACTTC.

V and J are TRBV5-6 and TRBJ1-3, with 9 positions matching TRBD1. Germline V lookup: CDR1 SGHDT, CDR2 YYEEEE. The CDR3 has 16 residues. Unmatched junction bases numbered 1, after V lost 0 bases and J lost 0 bases. The CDR3 DNA reads TGTGCCAGCAGCTTGGTGGGACAGGGCTCTGGAAACACCATATATTTT. It translates to CASSLVGQGSGNTIYF.

The chain employs TRBV3-1 (or the pseudogene TRBV3-2) and TRBJ1-2; no definite D call. This CDR3 contains 15 residues. V lost 1 base and J 1 base, leaving 10 bases between the germline ends. From germline, CDR1 is LGHDT and CDR2 YNNKEL (reference sequence). The CDR3 loop is CASSQGQILNYGYTF. In nucleotides, the CDR3 is TGTGCCAGCAGCCAAGGTCAGATTCTTAACTATGGCTACACCTTC.

The genes are TRBV18 and TRBJ1-5, with 10 nucleotides matching TRBD1. CDR3 length equals 15 residues. The V segment lost 3 bases and the J segment 4 bases; nucleotides outside the gene matches: 3. Germline CDR1 reads KGHSH; CDR2 reads LQKENI. CDR3 sequence reads: CASSPGQGINQPQHF. The CDR3 DNA sequence: TGTGCCAGCTCACCGGGACAGGGGATAAATCAGCCCCAGCATTTT.

V gene TRBV12-5 combines with J gene TRBJ2-1; tentatively, D is TRBD2 (5 bases). The CDR3 is 18 residues long. Per the germline V gene, CDR1 is LGHNT and CDR2 is FRNRAP. The V end was cut by 0 bases, the J end by 4 bases, with 19 bases between. This CDR3 reads CASGLVGRVPTSYNEQFF. CDR3 DNA: TGTGCTAGTGGTTTGGTAGGGCGGGTCCCGACTTCTTACAATGAGCAGTTCTTC.

The rearrangement links TRBV29-1 to TRBJ1-1, with D unresolved. Trimming took off 7 bases at V and 3 bases at J, with 12 bases between the two ends. CDR1 is SQVTM and CDR2 is ANQGSEA in the germline V gene. CDR3 length: 12 amino acids. The CDR3 here is CSGANSYTEAFF. The CDR3 DNA reads TGCAGCGGGGCTAACAGCTACACTGAAGCTTTCTTT. The full variable domain, with the rest looked up from reference TRBV29-1 and TRBJ1-1, is SAVISQKPSRDICQRGTSLTIQCQVDSQVTMMFWYRQQPGQSLTLIATANQGSEATYESGFVIDKFPISRPNLTFSTLTVSNMSPEDSSIYLCSGANSYTEAFFGQGTRLTVV.

The chain is built from TRBV21-1 and TRBJ1-5; the table names TRBD1, a call not compared with the DNA. TRBV21-1 is listed as a pseudogene. CDR3 length equals 14 residues. The CDR3 nucleotides are TGTGCCAGCAGCAAAGGGCCGAGCAATCAGCCCCAGCATTTT. Encoded protein: CASSKGPSNQPQHF.

The rearrangement links TRBV3-1 (or the pseudogene TRBV3-2) to TRBJ2-1; 11 bases fit TRBD2. The trim removed 3 bases at V and 13 bases at J, leaving 8 bases unmatched. The CDR3 totals 14 residues. Germline V gene lookup returns CDR1 LGHDT and CDR2 YNNKEL (reference sequence). The CDR3 DNA reads TGTGCCAGCAGCCAGGTGTTAGCGGGAGGGAAACAGTTCTTC. Translating it yields CASSQVLAGGKQFF.